The count of the clone carrying this T cell receptor beta chain is one. This table comes from immunoSEQ multiplex PCR, and its TCRdb copy is limited to in-frame clones, with some not included. The top ten hold approximately 0.93% of the sample, which has fewer than 450,000 clones, roughly 90% seen once. Germline V gene data show CDR1 as MDHEN and CDR2 as SYDVKM. Trimming took 8 bases from V and 5 from J; bases not matched to a gene: 7. This CDR3 comprises 14 residues. The sample belongs to a study of blood T cell repertoires in COVID-19. Turning to the study itself: From T cells, B-cell-depleted T cells, or PBMCs came the material, which was cDNA or gDNA.

This TCR came from a woman aged 25-40 years who had recovered from COVID-19. The chain recombines TRBV28 with TRBJ1-5; 9 nucleotides line up with TRBD1. The sample taken for sequencing was PBMCs or T cells enriched from blood (not recorded which). This CDR3 is CASGEQGADQPQHF. DNA for the CDR3: TGTGCCAGCGGTGAACAGGGGGCTGATCAGCCCCAGCATTTT.